These T cell receptor beta chains were read from a single sample in a study of cytomegalovirus exposure and HLA in healthy donors. Here immunoSEQ multiplex PCR was the method, and the copy in TCRdb shows in-frame clones only, minus some. Here the sample spans about 120,000 clones, around 80% being singletons. Material: PBMCs. The receptors stem from a woman aged 40 to 49 in good health and CMV-seropositive. Both conserved end residues are part of each CDR3. A D gene is named only where the DNA matches it firmly. Part of the rows lack a size; the others show once, few, many or a class for expanded clones.

TGTGCCAGCAGTGAGGGGGCTGGGGAGCTGTTTTTT	CASSEGAGELFF	TRBJ2-2	NA	NA	TRBV2
TGTGCCAGCAGCACGAGGGTTGCCAATCAGCCCCAGCATTTT	CASSTRVANQPQHF	TRBJ1-5	NA	NA	TRBV7-8
TGTGCCTGGACAGGGACAGTTAACTCCTACGAGCAGTACTTC	CAWTGTVNSYEQYF	TRBJ2-7	NA	TRBD1	TRBV30
TGCGCCAGCACCCCCGACAGGGGTGACTATGGCTACACCTTC	CASTPDRGDYGYTF	TRBJ1-2	NA	TRBD1	TRBV5-1
TGTGCCAGCAGCTTGGCTCGACTCCCCAGGGATGAAAAACTGTTTTTT	CASSLARLPRDEKLFF	TRBJ1-4	NA	NA	TRBV5-6
TGTGCCAGCAGACCCACAGGGGATCAGCCCCAGCATTTT	CASRPTGDQPQHF	TRBJ1-5	NA	TRBD1	TRBV2
TGTGCCAGCAGCGTAGCTGCAGGGGGCGACTATGGCTACACCTTC	CASSVAAGGDYGYTF	TRBJ1-2	NA	TRBD1	TRBV9
TGTGCCAGCAGCTTGGGATGGGGGCGGGAGGACTCCCCGCAGTGGTACTTC	CASSLGWGREDSPQWYF	TRBJ2-7	NA	TRBD2	TRBV5-5
TGTGCCTGGAGTGTCGGGCTAGCGACAGATACGCAGTATTTT	CAWSVGLATDTQYF	TRBJ2-3	NA	NA	TRBV30
TGTGCCAGTAGTCCCCGCGCACAGGGTGAAATCGGGCGTAATTCACCCCTCCACTTT	CASSPRAQGEIGRNSPLHF	TRBJ1-6	NA	NA	TRBV19
TGTGCCAGCAGCTTGGGGACAGGAAATAGCAATCAGCCCCAGCATTTT	CASSLGTGNSNQPQHF	TRBJ1-5	NA	TRBD1	TRBV5-6
TGTGCCAGCAGCTTAGCGGGGAGCGCTGAAGCTTTCTTT	CASSLAGSAEAFF	TRBJ1-1	once	NA	TRBV7-2
TGTGCCAGCAGCTTGTACTCTGAAGCTTTCTTT	CASSLYSEAFF	TRBJ1-1	NA	NA	TRBV5-4
TGTGCCAGCTCACCCCGGGAAGAGACCCAGTACTTC	CASSPREETQYF	TRBJ2-5	NA	NA	TRBV18
TGTGCCAGCAGCCACCTTCGGGACAGGGCAGATACGCAGTATTTT	CASSHLRDRADTQYF	TRBJ2-3	once	TRBD1	TRBV11-2
TGTGCCTGGAGTGGAGCAGGCGGGAGGGCCGGGGAGCTGTTTTTT	CAWSGAGGRAGELFF	TRBJ2-2	NA	TRBD2	TRBV30
TGCAGCGCAGGAACCTCTGGAAACACCATATATTTT	CSAGTSGNTIYF	TRBJ1-3	NA	NA	TRBV29-1
TGTGCCTGGAGTGTACCGTTGGGGACTAACGGTGAGCAGTTCTTC	CAWSVPLGTNGEQFF	TRBJ2-1	NA	TRBD2	TRBV30
TGTGCCAGCAGTTTATGGGGCGAGGAAAAACTGTTTTTT	CASSLWGEEKLFF	TRBJ1-4	NA	NA	TRBV27
TGCGCCAGCAGTGAGTACTCGAACACCGGGGAGCTGTTTTTT	CASSEYSNTGELFF	TRBJ2-2	NA	NA	TRBV10-1
TGTGCCAGCAGCTCCCTCTACGAGCAGTACTTC	CASSSLYEQYF	TRBJ2-7	once	NA	TRBV11-2
TGTGCCAGTAGTGACACGTTTAATTCACCCCTCCACTTT	CASSDTFNSPLHF	TRBJ1-6	NA	NA	TRBV19
TGTGCCAGCTCACCCGGAGCGGCCGAGCAGTACTTC	CASSPGAAEQYF	TRBJ2-7	NA	NA	TRBV18
TGTGCCAGCAGCTTAGGACAGGCCTTTAACTATGGCTACACCTTC	CASSLGQAFNYGYTF	TRBJ1-2	NA	NA	TRBV7-2
TGTGCCAGCAGTCCAGGACTAGCGGGAGGGGAGCAGTTCTTC	CASSPGLAGGEQFF	TRBJ2-1	NA	TRBD2	TRBV4-2
TGTGCCAGCAGCCGGGGAGGGGGAAGGGAAAAACTGTTTTTT	CASSRGGGREKLFF	TRBJ1-4	NA	NA	TRBV5-4
TGTGCAAGTCGCCGAGCTGGGAAGCGGGGTCCCAACATCTACGAGCAGTACTTC	CASRRAGKRGPNIYEQYF	TRBJ2-7	few	NA	TRBV12-2
TGTGCCAGCAGCGTAGCTGGGGCCGGCTCCTACAATGAGCAGTTCTTC	CASSVAGAGSYNEQFF	TRBJ2-1	NA	NA	TRBV9
TGTGCCAGCAGCGCACCACAATTCCCGACTAGCGGGAGATCAGATACGCAGTATTTT	CASSAPQFPTSGRSDTQYF	TRBJ2-3	NA	TRBD2	TRBV9
TGCGCCAGCAGCGCATTCCAGGGGAGGAACACTGAAGCTTTCTTT	CASSAFQGRNTEAFF	TRBJ1-1	NA	NA	TRBV5-1
TGTGCCTCCTCTCCGGGACATCCCTCCTACGAGCAGTACTTC	CASSPGHPSYEQYF	TRBJ2-7	NA	NA	TRBV30
TGTGCCAGCAGCTGGGGGGGTGGAGACCAAGAGACCCAGTACTTC	CASSWGGGDQETQYF	TRBJ2-5	NA	TRBD2	TRBV5-4
TGTGCCAGCAGTAGCGGGGGGGGACAGGGCCACGAGCAGTACTTC	CASSSGGGQGHEQYF	TRBJ2-7	NA	NA	TRBV25-1
TGTGCCAGCAGGGTGGAGAATTCACCCCTCCACTTT	CASRVENSPLHF	TRBJ1-6	once	NA	TRBV2
TGTGCCAGCAGCGCCCAAGCGACAGCTATTGAGGGCTACACCTTC	CASSAQATAIEGYTF	TRBJ1-2	few	NA	TRBV9
TGTGCCAGCATTTACCTGGGGACAGGGGGCGCGTGGAACTATGGCTACACCTTC	CASIYLGTGGAWNYGYTF	TRBJ1-2	NA	TRBD1	TRBV2
TGTGCCTGGGCCCCGGACAGTTCGGGGGAGACCCAGTACTTC	CAWAPDSSGETQYF	TRBJ2-5	NA	NA	TRBV30
TGTGCCAGCAGCGCGAACACAGATACGCAGTATTTT	CASSANTDTQYF	TRBJ2-3	NA	NA	TRBV6-1
TGTGCCAGCAGCTTACAGGGGCCAGATACGCAGTATTTT	CASSLQGPDTQYF	TRBJ2-3	few	TRBD1	TRBV5-4
TGCGCCAGCAGCCAAGCCCCCCCGGGACAACTATCTGTGGGGTATGGCTACACCTTC	CASSQAPPGQLSVGYGYTF	TRBJ1-2	few	NA	TRBV4-1
TGTGCCAGCAGCTTAGGGGGACTAGCGGGAGCGCGGGAGACCCAGTACTTC	CASSLGGLAGARETQYF	TRBJ2-5	NA	TRBD2	TRBV7-2
TGTGCCGGGTCAATCCGGGACAGGGGAAGCGGCTACACCTTC	CAGSIRDRGSGYTF	TRBJ1-2	NA	TRBD1	TRBV6-1
TGCGCCAGCAGCTTGGAGGACAGGGGCACAGATACGCAGTATTTT	CASSLEDRGTDTQYF	TRBJ2-3	NA	TRBD1	TRBV5-1
TGCAGCGTGAACAGGGGGAACTACGAGCAGTACTTC	CSVNRGNYEQYF	TRBJ2-7	NA	TRBD1	TRBV29-1
TGCAGCGCGACCGAAGGACTAGCGGGAGACGAGCAGTACTTC	CSATEGLAGDEQYF	TRBJ2-7	NA	TRBD2	TRBV29-1
TGTGCCAGCCAGGGGAGTCGCAACACCGGGGAGCTGTTTTTT	CASQGSRNTGELFF	TRBJ2-2	once	NA	TRBV6-5
TGTGCCAGCAGCTCTCAGTGGGCGGGCTCCTACAATGAGCAGTTCTTC	CASSSQWAGSYNEQFF	TRBJ2-1	NA	NA	TRBV2
TGCGCCAGCAGCCAAGATGGCAGGAACAATCAGCCCCAGCATTTT	CASSQDGRNNQPQHF	TRBJ1-5	NA	NA	TRBV4-1
TGTGCCAGCAGCTTAGCCCAGACTATTTCCAGCGAGCAGTACTTC	CASSLAQTISSEQYF	TRBJ2-7	NA	NA	TRBV7-9
TGTGCCAGCAGCTGGACTAGCGGTGCCTACGAGCAGTACTTC	CASSWTSGAYEQYF	TRBJ2-7	NA	TRBD2	TRBV7-2
TGTGCCAGCAGTGAGGGGGCCCTCTCAGATACGCAGTATTTT	CASSEGALSDTQYF	TRBJ2-3	once	NA	TRBV6-1
TGTGCCAGCAGTTTATCGTCGGGTCCGACCTACGAGCAGTACTTC	CASSLSSGPTYEQYF	TRBJ2-7	NA	NA	TRBV27
TGCGCCAGCAGCTACAACAGGGGTGGTAATGAAAAACTGTTTTTT	CASSYNRGGNEKLFF	TRBJ1-4	once	TRBD1	TRBV4-1